These 16 T cell receptor beta chains originate from one sample sequenced in a study of OX40 agonist ivuxolimab in advanced cancers. The library was built by means of the immunoSEQ multiplex PCR assay. This is the immuneACCESS table as TCRdb keeps it, with only in-frame sequences that have V and J called. A part of the clones is gone; compared with another copy, unresolved V genes explain less than half, and the rest is unexplained. The sample table contains around 110,000 clones; only one count was recorded for 90% of them. The ten largest clones add up to around 0.5% of the sample. The specimen comprised CD4+ or CD8+ T cells sorted from blood, sampled in a trial of the OX40 agonist ivuxolimab. The receptors shown here come from an adult with an advanced solid tumor such as melanoma, head and neck, liver or kidney cancer.

This chain links TRBV5-5 with TRBJ2-3; TRBD2 agrees at 9 bases. The V segment lost 4 bases and the J segment 1 base; nucleotides outside the gene matches: 1. The CDR3 contains 14 residues. Germline V CDR1 and CDR2: SGHKS, YYEKEE (reference sequence). CDR3 sequence: CASSTSGRTDTQYF. In DNA form, the CDR3 reads TGTGCCAGCAGCACTAGCGGGCGCACAGATACGCAGTATTTT.

J is TRBJ2-7 and V is TRBV4-2; 10 bases align to TRBD1. V lost 4 bases to trimming and J lost 6 bases; unmatched junction nucleotides: 3. Per the germline V gene, CDR1 is LGHNA and CDR2 is YNFKEQ. CDR3 length: 13 residues. The CDR3 DNA reads as TGTGCCAGCAGCCTGGGACAGGGGAGCGAGCAGTACTTC. The encoded protein is CASSLGQGSEQYF.

The chain links TRBV28 to TRBJ2-7; 8 bases align to TRBD2. Trimming took 7 bases from V and 7 from J; bases not matched to a gene: 12. This CDR3 spans 14 amino acids. Germline CDR1 and CDR2: MDHEN and SYDVKM. This CDR3 is CASIVGTSEGEQYF. The CDR3 DNA reads as TGTGCCAGCATCGTGGGGACTAGTGAAGGAGAGCAGTACTTC.

The J gene is TRBJ2-2, the V gene TRBV5-6, with D maybe TRBD2 (6 bases). The CDR3 runs 14 residues. Germline loops: CDR1 SGHDT, CDR2 YYEEEE. The V end lost 0 bases, the J end lost 4 bases, and 7 bases lay between the germline ends. The CDR3 sequence: CASSLGGGTGELFF. The CDR3 DNA follows: TGTGCCAGCAGCTTGGGGGGAGGCACCGGGGAGCTGTTTTTT.

The gene calls are TRBV19 and TRBJ1-5, with a possible D match to TRBD1 (5 bases). Germline loops: CDR1 LNHDA, CDR2 SQIVND (reference sequence). The CDR3 consists of 15 residues. V was pared by 7 bases and J by 8 bases, with 21 bases between. CDR3 amino acids: CASTNQKGAVEPQHF. The CDR3 DNA is TGTGCCAGTACGAATCAAAAAGGGGCTGTAGAGCCCCAGCATTTT.

This clone was seen a single time. This chain joins TRBV6-5 and TRBJ2-5; D may be TRBD1 (6 bases). Trimming removed 2 bases from V and 4 bases from J, with 11 bases in between. Germline lookup yields CDR1 MNHEY and CDR2 SVGAGI. The CDR3 runs 14 residues. The CDR3 protein is CASSYTAQGETQYF. The CDR3 DNA follows: TGTGCCAGCAGTTACACCGCACAGGGAGAGACCCAGTACTTC.

The chain recombines TRBV9 with TRBJ2-3; D may be TRBD1 or TRBD2 (5 bases each). V was pared by 5 bases and J by 5 bases, with 12 bases between. The CDR3 length is 13 residues. Per germline, CDR1 SGDLS and CDR2 YYNGEE. This CDR3 is CASSRTGLDTQYF. The CDR3 region has the DNA TGTGCCAGCAGTCGTACGGGGCTAGATACGCAGTATTTT.

The J gene is TRBJ1-2, the V gene TRBV28; D possibly corresponds to TRBD1 (5 bases). V shed 2 bases and J shed 4 bases, with 5 bases lying between them. Germline values: CDR1 MDHEN, CDR2 SYDVKM. The CDR3 covers 12 residues. CDR3 protein: CASSLRGYGYTF. In DNA, the CDR3 is TGTGCCAGCAGTTTAAGGGGCTATGGCTACACCTTC.

This chain joins TRBV5-1 and TRBJ1-1; a weak D match, TRBD1 (6 bases). The CDR3 extends over 16 amino acids. Germline values: CDR1 SGHRS, CDR2 YFSETQ. The V and J ends lost 2 bases and 5 bases respectively, with 19 bases between them. The CDR3 protein is CASSFYLQGQGTEAFF. The CDR3 nucleotides read TGCGCCAGCAGCTTCTACTTACAGGGCCAGGGGACTGAAGCTTTCTTT. Full variable domain (rest looked up from reference TRBV5-1 and TRBJ1-1): KAGVTQTPRYLIKTRGQQVTLSCSPISGHRSVSWYQQTPGQGLQFLFEYFSETQRNKGNFPGRFSGRQFSNSRSEMNVSTLELGDSALYLCASSFYLQGQGTEAFFGQGTRLTVV.

The gene calls are TRBV6-5 and TRBJ2-7; D remains unclear. The V end lost 6 bases, the J end lost 2 bases, and 8 bases lay between the germline ends. The germline gives CDR1 MNHEY, CDR2 SVGAGI. The CDR3 covers 12 residues. The CDR3 region is CASRSVAYEQYF. Written as DNA, the CDR3 is TGTGCCAGCAGATCCGTTGCCTACGAGCAGTACTTC.

This clone appeared once. The chain joins TRBV10-3 to TRBJ2-7, with D tentatively TRBD1 (5 bases). The length of the CDR3 is 12 residues. The germline V gene encodes CDR1 ENHRY and CDR2 SYGVKD. Trimming stripped 10 bases from V and 0 bases from J, with 10 bases between. The CDR3 here is CATLDNSYEQYF. The CDR3 DNA follows: TGTGCCACCTTGGACAACTCCTACGAGCAGTACTTC.

The chain carries TRBV5-4 and TRBJ2-2; D unclear. The germline V gene has CDR1 SGHNT and CDR2 YYREEE (reference sequence). Trimming removed 0 bases from V and 2 bases from J, with 11 bases in between. This CDR3 contains 16 residues. The CDR3 DNA sequence: TGTGCCAGCAGCTTGGGGTCAGGAGTAAACACCGGGGAGCTGTTTTTT. This gives the protein CASSLGSGVNTGELFF.

The gene calls are TRBV19 and TRBJ2-1; 14 bases agree with TRBD2. There are 15 residues in the CDR3. The V gene's germline CDR1 is LNHDA and CDR2 SQIVND (reference sequence). Trimming took 8 bases from V and 6 from J; bases not matched to a gene: 6. The CDR3 loop reads CASRGTSGGPNEQFF. CDR3 bases: TGTGCCAGTCGAGGGACTAGCGGGGGCCCCAATGAGCAGTTCTTC.

The V and J genes are TRBV7-7 and TRBJ2-5; unclear D gene. V lost 3 bases and J 2 bases, leaving 7 bases between the germline ends. The germline V gene encodes CDR1 SSHAT and CDR2 FNYEAQ (reference sequence). This CDR3 region has 13 residues. The CDR3: CASSLMTQETQYF. DNA for the CDR3: TGTGCCAGCAGCTTGATGACACAAGAGACCCAGTACTTC. Full variable domain (rest looked up from reference TRBV7-7 and TRBJ2-5): GAGVSQSPRYKVTKRGQDVTLRCDPISSHATLYWYQQALGQGPEFLTYFNYEAQPDKSGLPSDRFSAERPEGSISTLTIQRTEQRDSAMYRCASSLMTQETQYFGPGTRLLVL.

The chain joins TRBV29-1 to TRBJ2-6; 8 bases line up with TRBD1. V was pared by 5 bases and J by 1 base, with 7 bases of the junction left unmatched. Germline V lookup: CDR1 SQVTM, CDR2 ANQGSEA. There are 16 residues in the CDR3. The CDR3 DNA reads as TGCAGCGTTATGGCGGGACAGGCTTCTGGGGCCAACGTCCTGACTTTC. It codes for CSVMAGQASGANVLTF.

This clone was seen just once. The J gene is TRBJ1-2, the V gene TRBV19; D is undetermined. This CDR3 comprises 15 residues. Germline V gene lookup returns CDR1 LNHDA and CDR2 SQIVND (reference sequence). V dropped 5 bases and J dropped 4 bases, with 17 bases sitting between them. CDR3 in amino acids: CASSSDQWRTYGYTF. The CDR3 DNA sequence: TGTGCCAGTAGTTCCGACCAATGGCGGACCTATGGCTACACCTTC.